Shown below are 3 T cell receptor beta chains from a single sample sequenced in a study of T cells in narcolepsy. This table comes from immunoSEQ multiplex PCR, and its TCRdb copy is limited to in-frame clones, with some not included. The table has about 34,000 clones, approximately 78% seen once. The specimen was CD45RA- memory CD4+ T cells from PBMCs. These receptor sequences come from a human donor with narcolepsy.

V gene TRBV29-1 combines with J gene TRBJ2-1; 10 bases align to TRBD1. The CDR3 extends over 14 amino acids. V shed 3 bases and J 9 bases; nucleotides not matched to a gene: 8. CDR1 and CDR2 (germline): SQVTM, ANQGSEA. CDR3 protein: CSVDSTGGEGEQFF. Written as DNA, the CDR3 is TGCAGCGTTGATTCGACAGGGGGCGAAGGTGAGCAGTTCTTC.

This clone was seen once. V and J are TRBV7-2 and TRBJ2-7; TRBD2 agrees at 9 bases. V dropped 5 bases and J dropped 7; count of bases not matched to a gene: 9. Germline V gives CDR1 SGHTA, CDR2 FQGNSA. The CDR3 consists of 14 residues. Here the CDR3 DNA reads TGTGCCAGCAGCACCATAGCGGGAGATCAGGAGCAGTACTTC. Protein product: CASSTIAGDQEQYF.

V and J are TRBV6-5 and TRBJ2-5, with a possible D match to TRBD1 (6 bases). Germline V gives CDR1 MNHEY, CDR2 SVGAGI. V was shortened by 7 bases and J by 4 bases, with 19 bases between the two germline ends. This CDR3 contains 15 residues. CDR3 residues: CASIRTLAGVETQYF. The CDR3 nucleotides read TGTGCCAGCATCCGGACCCTGGCAGGGGTAGAGACCCAGTACTTC.